This is a list of T cell receptor beta chains from one sample in a study of vaccination and CD4 T cells after COVID-19. One entry per CDR3 protein results from TCRdb running MiXCR on the PCR reads. This sample has under 20,000 distinct CDR3 sequences; around 46% occur once, and the top ten carry over 5.5%. No antigen is known for these receptors. The material sequenced was CD4+ T cells from blood, cultured in vitro, taken before SARS-CoV-2 vaccination. Receptors originate from a human donor who had recovered from COVID-19. Each CDR3 is given with its conserved first and last residue. A D gene is named only where the DNA matches it firmly. For some rows the clone size is stated as once, few or many, or as a class when expanded; others skip it.

13,TRBJ1-2,.,TRBV7-9,.,CASSFRDNLGYTF,TGTGCCAGCAGCTTTCGAGACAATCTTGGCTACACCTTC
11,TRBJ1-5,few,TRBV7-2,.,CASSSRGPQHF,TGTGCCAGCAGCTCCAGGGGGCCCCAGCATTTT
18,TRBJ2-5,.,TRBV11-2,TRBD2,CASSHPGTSGIWEETQYF,TGTGCCAGCAGTCACCCTGGGACTAGCGGGATTTGGGAAGAGACCCAGTACTTC
13,TRBJ1-1,few,TRBV10-1,.,CASSESRNTEAFF,TGCGCCAGCAGTGAGTCCCGTAACACTGAAGCTTTCTTT
14,TRBJ1-2,.,TRBV6-1,TRBD1,CASSDARGNYGYTF,TGTGCCAGCAGTGATGCCAGGGGGAACTATGGCTACACCTTC
15,TRBJ1-1,.,TRBV20-1,.,CSARALTGLGGEAFF,TGCAGTGCTAGAGCGCTTACAGGACTGGGTGGTGAAGCTTTCTTT
13,TRBJ1-6,.,TRBV11-2,.,CASSDSRLTPLHF,TGTGCCAGCAGTGACTCCCGTTTGACACCCCTCCACTTT
13,TRBJ1-2,.,TRBV19,.,CASRSGTNYGYTF,TGTGCCAGTAGAAGCGGGACAAACTATGGCTACACCTTC
13,TRBJ2-2,.,TRBV24-1,.,CATSGIGQGELFF,TGTGCCACCAGTGGGATCGGACAGGGGGAGCTGTTTTTT
15,TRBJ1-5,.,TRBV19,TRBD1,CASATIGTAAQPQHF,TGTGCCAGCGCTACGATCGGGACAGCCGCCCAGCCCCAGCATTTT
16,TRBJ1-6,few,TRBV19,TRBD1,CASSIGIRDRGSPLHF,TGTGCCAGTAGTATAGGCATCCGGGACAGGGGCTCACCCCTCCACTTT
16,TRBJ2-3,.,TRBV5-4,TRBD2,CASRRAGGGRTDTQYF,TGTGCCAGCAGGAGGGCGGGCGGGGGAAGGACAGATACGCAGTATTTT
15,TRBJ2-3,.,TRBV5-6,TRBD1,CASSDPGQGSDTQYF,TGTGCCAGCAGCGATCCGGGACAGGGATCAGATACGCAGTATTTT
16,TRBJ1-1,few,TRBV25-1,.,CASSDRGTGRYTEAFF,TGTGCCAGCAGTGACCGGGGTACAGGGCGGTACACTGAAGCTTTCTTT
14,TRBJ2-2,.,TRBV5-4,.,CASSPGHSTGELFF,TGTGCCAGCAGCCCGGGACACAGCACCGGGGAGCTGTTTTTT
14,TRBJ2-5,few,TRBV25-1,TRBD1,CASSDTGGQETQYF,TGTGCCAGCAGTGACACAGGGGGCCAAGAGACCCAGTACTTC
13,TRBJ2-3,few,TRBV19,TRBD2,CASSPTGTSTQYF,TGTGCCAGTAGCCCAACCGGGACTAGCACGCAGTATTTT
15,TRBJ2-7,.,TRBV7-2,TRBD2,CASSRGEGSPYEQYF,TGTGCCAGCAGCCGGGGGGAGGGTAGCCCCTACGAGCAGTACTTC
13,TRBJ2-7,.,TRBV10-3,.,CAISESTSYEQYF,TGTGCCATCAGTGAGTCGACCTCTTACGAGCAGTACTTC
14,TRBJ1-1,.,TRBV12-3/TRBV12-4,.,CASSLQGYDTEAFF,TGTGCGAGCAGTTTACAGGGATATGACACTGAAGCTTTCTTT
15,TRBJ1-6,.,TRBV12-3/TRBV12-4,TRBD1,CASSLRDSDNSPLHF,TGTGCCAGCAGTTTGAGGGACAGCGATAATTCACCCCTCCACTTT
11,TRBJ1-2,.,TRBV10-2,.,CASSESDGYTF,TGCGCCAGCAGTGAGTCGGATGGCTACACCTTC
16,TRBJ2-5,.,TRBV11-3,.,CASSWGVGWQSETQYF,TGTGCCAGCAGCTGGGGAGTTGGTTGGCAGTCGGAGACCCAGTACTTC
14,TRBJ2-1,.,TRBV20-1,TRBD2,CSARDGREIHEQFF,TGCAGTGCTAGGGATGGGCGGGAGATCCATGAGCAGTTCTTC
15,TRBJ1-1,few,TRBV7-2,.,CASSLLRGGITEAFF,TGTGCCAGCAGCCTCCTCCGGGGTGGGATCACTGAAGCTTTCTTT
14,TRBJ1-2,few,TRBV6-5,.,CASSYSGTVYGYTF,TGTGCCAGCAGTTACTCGGGGACGGTCTATGGCTACACCTTC
13,TRBJ2-1,.,TRBV19,TRBD1,CASSARGYNEQFF,TGTGCCAGTAGTGCCAGGGGGTACAATGAGCAGTTCTTC
14,TRBJ1-2,.,TRBV21-1,.,CASSKGSLNYGYTF,TGTGCCAGCAGCAAAGGGTCGCTTAACTATGGCTACACCTTC
13,TRBJ2-5,few,TRBV27,.,CASSLGFGETQYF,TGTGCCAGCAGTTTAGGGTTCGGGGAGACCCAGTACTTC
17,TRBJ1-5,.,TRBV25-1,.,CASSEVPGHTSNQPQHF,TGTGCCAGCAGTGAAGTCCCGGGACACACGAGCAATCAGCCCCAGCATTTT
13,TRBJ1-5,.,TRBV28,.,CAGGHHSNQPQHF,TGTGCCGGAGGACATCATAGCAATCAGCCCCAGCATTTT
14,TRBJ2-7,.,TRBV7-2,.,CASSLVPESYEQYF,TGTGCCAGCAGCTTAGTGCCAGAGTCCTACGAGCAGTACTTC
14,TRBJ1-5,few,TRBV20-1,TRBD1,CSAKPGQGNQPQHF,TGCAGTGCTAAACCGGGACAGGGAAATCAGCCCCAGCATTTT
16,TRBJ1-2,.,TRBV28,TRBD1,CASSPGTGDGLWGYTF,TGTGCCAGCAGTCCGGGGACAGGAGATGGGTTGTGGGGCTACACCTTC
15,TRBJ1-4,.,TRBV20-1,.,CSARDLNRPREKLFF,TGCAGTGCTAGAGATCTAAACAGGCCAAGGGAAAAACTGTTTTTT
16,TRBJ2-2,.,TRBV7-9,TRBD2,CASSSLAGVETGELFF,TGTGCCAGCAGCTCTCTAGCGGGAGTAGAAACCGGGGAGCTGTTTTTT
13,TRBJ1-2,.,TRBV30,.,CAWMLPGSEGYTF,TGTGCCTGGATGTTACCGGGGTCGGAAGGCTACACCTTC
17,TRBJ2-3,.,TRBV20-1,TRBD2,CSATVSGGDWRAGTQYF,TGCAGTGCTACAGTGAGCGGGGGGGACTGGCGGGCGGGTACGCAGTATTTT
18,TRBJ1-1,.,TRBV30,TRBD1,CAWISPGTGRGGGTEAFF,TGTGCCTGGATAAGTCCCGGGACAGGGCGCGGTGGGGGCACTGAAGCTTTCTTT
15,TRBJ2-1,.,TRBV19,TRBD2,CASSGLAGSYNEQFF,TGTGCCAGTAGTGGGCTAGCGGGCTCCTACAATGAGCAGTTCTTC
14,TRBJ2-2,.,TRBV7-2,.,CASSLGGPSGELFF,TGTGCCAGCAGCTTAGGGGGTCCCTCCGGGGAGCTGTTTTTT
16,TRBJ2-1,.,TRBV20-1,TRBD2,CSASSGAGSSYNEQFF,TGCAGTGCTAGTTCCGGAGCGGGGAGCTCCTACAATGAGCAGTTCTTC
15,TRBJ2-3,.,TRBV5-1,.,CASSLLSGVPDTQYF,TGCGCCAGCAGCTTGTTGTCGGGAGTACCAGATACGCAGTATTTT
12,TRBJ2-5,.,TRBV15,.,CATSKDQETQYF,TGTGCCACCAGCAAAGACCAAGAGACCCAGTACTTC
13,TRBJ2-7,few,TRBV7-9,.,CASSRTESYEQYF,TGTGCCAGCAGCCGGACGGAGTCCTACGAGCAGTACTTC
14,TRBJ2-5,few,TRBV20-1,.,CSAPTLGYQETQYF,TGCAGTGCTCCAACCCTCGGGTACCAAGAGACCCAGTACTTC
12,TRBJ2-7,.,TRBV6-1,.,CASSARGWEQYF,TGTGCCAGCAGTGCCCGGGGTTGGGAGCAGTACTTC
15,TRBJ1-2,few,TRBV6-5,.,CASSYSPTGNYGYTF,TGTGCCAGCAGTTACTCACCGACCGGGAACTATGGCTACACCTTC